The rows below give T cell receptor beta chains drawn from one sample of a study of blood T cell repertoires in COVID-19. Libraries were prepared by immunoSEQ multiplex PCR; TCRdb keeps only in-frame clonotypes and omits some of them. The sample holds more than 150,000 clones; 82% are singletons and the top ten take about 5%. The sequenced sample was peripheral blood. The receptors come from a woman in her twenties or thirties with acute or convalescent COVID-19. Both conserved end residues are part of each CDR3. A D gene is named only where the DNA matches it firmly. Some rows mark clone size as missing; the rest say once, few, many or name a class of expanded clone.

CDR3 | DNA | V | size | D | length | J
CASSLRGGGRTEAFF | TGTGCCAGCAGCCTCCGTGGGGGGGGGCGCACTGAAGCTTTCTTT | TRBV3-1/TRBV3-2 | few | - | 15 | TRBJ1-1
CASSLGTSGPDTQYF | TGTGCCAGCAGCTTAGGGACTAGCGGGCCGGATACGCAGTATTTT | TRBV7-6 | - | TRBD2 | 15 | TRBJ2-3
CASSEGRGGYQPQHF | TGTGCCAGCAGTGAAGGCCGTGGCGGTTATCAGCCCCAGCATTTT | TRBV2 | - | - | 15 | TRBJ1-5
CASSLRNSPLHF | TGTGCCAGCAGTTTGAGGAATTCACCCCTCCACTTT | TRBV28 | - | - | 12 | TRBJ1-6
CASWGTGEQYF | TGTGCCAGCTGGGGGACAGGGGAACAGTACTTC | TRBV7-8 | once | TRBD1 | 11 | TRBJ2-7
CASSLQSGNYGYTF | TGTGCCAGCAGCTTGCAGTCCGGGAACTATGGCTACACCTTC | TRBV5-4 | - | - | 14 | TRBJ1-2
CASSPRQGMVTEAFF | TGTGCCAGCTCACCTAGACAGGGCATGGTCACTGAAGCTTTCTTT | TRBV18 | - | TRBD1 | 15 | TRBJ1-1
CASSPNRGNQPQHF | TGTGCCAGCAGCCCGAACAGGGGCAATCAGCCCCAGCATTTT | TRBV7-8 | once | - | 14 | TRBJ1-5
CASSPQSGGNTIYF | TGTGCCAGCAGCCCCCAGTCGGGGGGAAACACCATATATTTT | TRBV6-6 | - | - | 14 | TRBJ1-3
CSGATGNYGYTF | TGCAGCGGCGCGACAGGAAACTATGGCTACACCTTC | TRBV29-1 | - | - | 12 | TRBJ1-2
CSASWVGGANQPQHF | TGCAGTGCTAGTTGGGTAGGGGGCGCCAATCAGCCCCAGCATTTT | TRBV20-1 | - | TRBD1 | 15 | TRBJ1-5
CASSIGGETQYF | TGTGCCAGCAGTATAGGCGGGGAGACCCAGTACTTC | TRBV28 | - | - | 12 | TRBJ2-5
CASSLDSSGPYEQYF | TGTGCCAGCAGCTTGGATAGTAGCGGGCCGTACGAGCAGTACTTC | TRBV5-4 | - | TRBD2 | 15 | TRBJ2-7
CASSLVTVNTGELFF | TGTGCCAGCAGCTTAGTGACAGTGAACACCGGGGAGCTGTTTTTT | TRBV5-4 | - | - | 15 | TRBJ2-2
CASSFQGARTGELFF | TGTGCCAGCAGCTTCCAGGGGGCGCGTACCGGGGAGCTGTTTTTT | TRBV5-5 | - | TRBD1 | 15 | TRBJ2-2
CASSLDGAYNEQFF | TGTGCCAGCAGCTTAGACGGAGCTTACAATGAGCAGTTCTTC | TRBV11-2 | - | - | 14 | TRBJ2-1
CASSLGDRGVLSYEQYF | TGTGCCAGCAGCTTAGGGGACAGGGGCGTGTTGTCCTACGAGCAGTACTTC | TRBV7-9 | once | TRBD1 | 17 | TRBJ2-7
CASSTGGSQPQHF | TGTGCCAGCAGTACAGGGGGTAGTCAGCCCCAGCATTTT | TRBV27 | - | TRBD1 | 13 | TRBJ1-5
CASSTTSGSLDEQFF | TGTGCCAGTAGTACAACTAGCGGGAGTCTCGATGAGCAGTTCTTC | TRBV19 | - | TRBD2 | 15 | TRBJ2-1
CASSFLTGGETEAFF | TGTGCCAGCAGTTTCTTGACAGGGGGAGAAACTGAAGCTTTCTTT | TRBV28 | - | TRBD1 | 15 | TRBJ1-1
CASEQGREQYF | TGTGCCAGTGAGCAGGGGCGCGAGCAGTACTTC | TRBV2 | - | - | 11 | TRBJ2-7
CAAEQGAMNTEAFF | TGTGCCGCCGAACAGGGGGCAATGAACACTGAAGCTTTCTTT | TRBV28 | - | TRBD1 | 14 | TRBJ1-1
CASSLGSYTEAFF | TGTGCCAGCAGCTTAGGTTCGTACACTGAAGCTTTCTTT | TRBV11-2 | - | - | 13 | TRBJ1-1
CASNRGGRLYNEQFF | TGCGCCAGCAATCGGGGGGGACGCCTTTACAATGAGCAGTTCTTC | TRBV5-1 | - | TRBD2 | 15 | TRBJ2-1
CASSQDQAGDTQYF | TGCGCCAGCAGCCAAGACCAGGCAGGGGATACGCAGTATTTT | TRBV4-3 | - | - | 14 | TRBJ2-3
CASSSGTGGSPLHF | TGTGCCAGCAGCTCGGGGACAGGGGGTTCACCCCTCCACTTT | TRBV7-9 | - | TRBD1 | 14 | TRBJ1-6
CASSSAGRETQYF | TGTGCCAGCAGCTCTGCGGGGCGGGAGACCCAGTACTTC | TRBV5-4 | - | - | 13 | TRBJ2-5
CASSVATGIVYEQYF | TGTGCCAGCAGCGTAGCTACAGGAATTGTCTACGAGCAGTACTTC | TRBV9 | - | - | 15 | TRBJ2-7
CASSQEPTGANTGELFF | TGTGCCAGCAGCCAAGAACCGACAGGTGCGAACACCGGGGAGCTGTTTTTT | TRBV4-2 | - | - | 17 | TRBJ2-2
CAISESRAGAPLYGYTF | TGTGCCATCAGTGAGTCTAGGGCGGGAGCACCTCTCTATGGCTACACCTTC | TRBV10-3 | - | - | 17 | TRBJ1-2
CSVGSPRGSDTEAFF | TGCAGCGTTGGATCCCCCAGGGGGTCGGACACTGAAGCTTTCTTT | TRBV29-1 | - | TRBD1 | 15 | TRBJ1-1
CAWETTSGSSTTIEQFF | TGTGCCTGGGAAACAACTAGCGGGAGTTCTACTACAATTGAGCAGTTCTTC | TRBV30 | - | TRBD2 | 17 | TRBJ2-1
CASSTTGSYEQYF | TGTGCCAGTAGTACGACAGGTTCCTACGAGCAGTACTTC | TRBV19 | once | - | 13 | TRBJ2-7